The sequence of this T cell receptor (beta chain) was determined in a study of lung T cells in sarcoidosis with Löfgren's syndrome. Findings and limits, study-wide: Versus controls, Löfgren's syndrome patients reportedly showed TRAV12-1 and TRBV2 as most expanded. Shared TRAV12-1 and TRBV2 CDR3 motifs across Löfgren's syndrome patients reportedly suggested public CD4+ TCRs.

A single record per CDR3 protein comes from TCRdb applying MiXCR to the reads. The sample shows 58,000 or so distinct CDR3 sequences, 21% of them seen only once. This clonotype was observed many times. Its target is unknown. Trimming cost V 5 bases and J 0 bases, with 10 bases left between them. CDR3 length: 14 amino acids. The germline V gene has CDR1 ENHRY and CDR2 SYGVKD. This sequence was found in a human donor with sarcoidosis (Löfgren's syndrome or another form), or a control subject (not recorded which). The sequenced sample consisted of CD4+ T cells from PBMCs. The V call is TRBV10-3, the J call TRBJ1-1; tentatively, D is TRBD1 (5 bases). CDR3 sequence reads: CAISQRGMNTEAFF. Here the CDR3 DNA reads TGTGCCATCAGTCAAAGGGGCATGAACACTGAAGCTTTCTTT.